Sequencing of this TCR beta chain was carried out in a study of blood T cell repertoires in COVID-19. Background on the study: The origin of the acute and convalescent COVID-19 samples was the United States, Italy and Spain. Sample material is recorded as cDNA or gDNA derived from T cells, B-cell-depleted T cells, or PBMCs.

In the authors' workflow: Amplifying reference gene primers gave estimates of nucleated cell counts. Profiled with immunoSEQ multiplex PCR; TCRdb holds only in-frame clones, not every one. V and J calls and clone size are copied from that table; D and trimming were computed from the DNA. The sample yields some 500,000 clones, 88% seen once. The CDR3 totals 16 residues. Unmatched junction bases numbered 8, after V lost 0 bases and J lost 5 bases. Germline values: CDR1 MNHEY, CDR2 SMNVEV (reference sequence). Recovery among Cohort 3 donors was established by two negative PCRs, clearance, or symptom resolution.

The TCR was taken from a woman aged 40 to 49 who had recovered from COVID-19. The chain links TRBV27 to TRBJ2-5; 8 bases match TRBD1. The sequenced sample was PBMCs or T cells enriched from blood (not recorded which). CDR3 nucleotide sequence: TGTGCCAGCAGTTTATCACCAGGGGGCTTGGGGGAGACCCAGTACTTC. Translation: CASSLSPGGLGETQYF.